Given below is one TCR beta chain in context. What it binds is not known. Repertoires were generated with immunoSEQ multiplex PCR, while TCRdb's copy carries only in-frame clones and drops some. The sample consists of under 1,900,000 clones, roughly 98.5% of them appearing once. The data stem from a study of shared clonotypes between healthy human individuals. Study-wide points: Larger estimated richness was generally recorded for naive subsets relative to memory subsets. Sorted-subset samples were not fully sequenced, rarefaction indicated.

CDR3 length: 14 amino acids. Losses at the gene ends were 10 bases for V and 9 bases for J; bases not matched to a gene: 14. Germline V gene sequence: CDR1 SGHTA, CDR2 FQGNSA. CD45RA+ naive and CD45RA-negative memory subsets were separated from CD4+ cells. This clonotype was obtained from a man aged 30-40 years in good health. Sequences were obtained from naive CD4+ T cells sorted from blood. The subset here: CD45RA+ positively selected. The chain combines TRBV7-2 with TRBJ2-1; 8 bases match TRBD2. The CDR3 nucleotides read TGTGCCAACAAAGGGCCAGCGGGAGTGGTTGAGCAGTTCTTC. Its protein is CANKGPAGVVEQFF. The whole variable domain, filled in from reference TRBV7-2 and TRBJ2-1, reads GAGVSQSPSNKVTEKGKDVELRCDPISGHTALYWYRQSLGQGLEFLIYFQGNSAPDKSGLPSDRFSAERTGGSVSTLTIQRTQQEDSAVYLCANKGPAGVVEQFFGPGTRLTVL.